This T cell receptor beta chain is from a study of cytomegalovirus exposure and HLA in healthy donors. Background on the study: The Caucasian-associated ancestry cluster held 65% to 85% of 300 to 500 genotyped donors. General study points: A later analysis found common viral pathogens apparently linked to several of the most significant clusters. From TCR beta sequences, most subjects' HLA-A and HLA-B alleles were reportedly predicted accurately. In a later analysis, HLA-associated beta chains showed higher expansion and lower generation probabilities than comparable chains.

On this clone: Antigen: not known.

The length of the CDR3 is 14 residues. From germline, CDR1 is SEHNR and CDR2 FQNEAQ (reference sequence). After removal of 8 bases from V and 5 bases from J, the junction contained 9 bases not matched to a gene. Vbeta (60) and Jbeta (13) primers were used in the PCR. The assay was immunoSEQ multiplex PCR, and TCRdb's table has in-frame clones only and misses some. The sample records about 220,000 clones, more than 75% being singletons. The chain combines TRBV7-9 with TRBJ2-1; TRBD1 agrees at 7 bases. The sequence was obtained from a man aged 40-49 years in good health and CMV-seropositive. Material: PBMCs. The CDR3 DNA reads TGTGCCAGCGCGAGACAGGGATTGGACAATGAGCAGTTCTTC. This translates into CASARQGLDNEQFF.